Listed below are T cell receptor beta chains from one sample, sequenced in a study of shared clonotypes between healthy human individuals. TCRdb keeps only in-frame clones here, not all; method: immunoSEQ multiplex PCR. The sample comprises about 520,000 clones, 95% to 97% of which are singletons, and around 0.067% rests with the top ten. The sequenced material came from naive CD4+ T cells sorted from blood. These receptor sequences come from a woman younger than 45 in good health. The CDR3 runs from the conserved cysteine through the conserved F or W. Each record gives: clone size, CDR3 length, V gene, J gene, D gene, CDR3 DNA, CDR3 protein. The D gene is left open where the match is weak. Size is omitted from some rows. Given values are once, few, many or a class for expanded clones.

.,17,TRBV2,TRBJ2-3,TRBD2,TGTGCCAGCAAGGGTAGGTCGGCGGGAGAAGGAAGGAATACGCAGTATTTT,CASKGRSAGEGRNTQYF
.,12,TRBV10-2,TRBJ2-7,.,TGCGCCAGCAGTGCTAGCTCCTACGAGCAGTACTTC,CASSASSYEQYF
.,15,TRBV7-2,TRBJ2-7,TRBD2,TGTGCCAGCAGCTTACGGACTAGCGGAATCTACGAGCAGTACTTC,CASSLRTSGIYEQYF
.,14,TRBV11-2,TRBJ2-5,.,TGTGCCAGCAGCTTAGATACATTTGAAGAGACCCAGTACTTC,CASSLDTFEETQYF
.,13,TRBV6-5,TRBJ2-7,.,TGTGCCAGCAGTGTAACAGGCTACTACGAGCAGTACTTC,CASSVTGYYEQYF
once,17,TRBV2,TRBJ1-5,TRBD1,TGTGCCAGCAGTGAGGGACAGGGATTTTTGGGCAATCAGCCCCAGCATTTT,CASSEGQGFLGNQPQHF
.,12,TRBV28,TRBJ1-2,.,TGTGCCAGCAGTTTTTTAGGCTATGGCTACACCTTC,CASSFLGYGYTF
.,16,TRBV10-3,TRBJ2-7,TRBD2,TGTGCCATCAGTGGGGGCCGGGACTACAGCTCCTACGAGCAGTACTTC,CAISGGRDYSSYEQYF
once,16,TRBV5-8,TRBJ2-3,TRBD2,TGTGCCAGCAGCTTAGGTCTAGCGGGAGTCGCAGATACGCAGTATTTT,CASSLGLAGVADTQYF
.,16,TRBV30,TRBJ1-5,.,TGTGCCTGGAGTGCCGGTTCCCCCGGGAGGGTTCAGCCCCAGCATTTT,CAWSAGSPGRVQPQHF
.,15,TRBV28,TRBJ2-7,TRBD2,TGTGCCAGCAGCAGAACTAGCGGAGGGTGGGACGAGCAGTACTTC,CASSRTSGGWDEQYF
.,14,TRBV27,TRBJ1-2,TRBD1,TGTGCCAGCAGTTTATTGGCGGCAGGGGGTGGCTACACCTTC,CASSLLAAGGGYTF
.,14,TRBV7-9,TRBJ1-1,.,TGTGCCAGCAGCTTAGTAATAAAGAACACTGAAGCTTTCTTT,CASSLVIKNTEAFF
once,14,TRBV4-2,TRBJ2-3,TRBD2,TGTGCCAGCTGGAGCGGGAGGAGGGCAGATACGCAGTATTTT,CASWSGRRADTQYF
.,14,TRBV11-2,TRBJ1-2,.,TGTGCCAGCAGCTTAGATCCCAGCCTTCACGGCTACACCTTC,CASSLDPSLHGYTF
.,16,TRBV7-3,TRBJ1-4,TRBD1,TGTGCCAGCAGCTCTATTACGGGGACAGGGATTTTCGGACTGTTTTTT,CASSSITGTGIFGLFF
.,15,TRBV19,TRBJ2-5,.,TGTGCCACCACCACGCGCCGGGCAGGGGAAGAGACCCAGTACTTC,CATTTRRAGEETQYF
.,17,TRBV5-8,TRBJ1-3,.,TGTGCCAGCAGCTTGCAACGTGGGGGGGACTCTGGAAACACCATATATTTT,CASSLQRGGDSGNTIYF
.,12,TRBV5-8,TRBJ1-2,.,TGTGCCAGCAGCTTTTTAGCGATTGGCTACACCTTC,CASSFLAIGYTF
.,15,TRBV5-1,TRBJ2-7,TRBD1,TGCGCCAGCAGCGGAGGGACAGGGGGCTCCTACGAGCAGTACTTC,CASSGGTGGSYEQYF
.,17,TRBV5-1,TRBJ2-7,TRBD1,TGCGCCAGCAGGGGAACAGGGGGGCATAAGGGGTCCTACGAGCAGTACTTC,CASRGTGGHKGSYEQYF
.,12,TRBV5-6,TRBJ1-2,.,TGTGCCAGCAGCAGGGACGGCTATGGCTACACCTTC,CASSRDGYGYTF
.,14,TRBV5-1,TRBJ1-1,.,TGCGCCAGCAGCTCTACCAGGGAGAACACTGAAGCTTTCTTT,CASSSTRENTEAFF
once,14,TRBV28,TRBJ2-3,TRBD2,TGTGCCAGCAGTTTCGCAGCGGGAGGGGGAACGCAGTATTTT,CASSFAAGGGTQYF
.,14,TRBV5-5,TRBJ1-2,TRBD1,TGTGCCAGCAGCTTTGGGACAGGGCTTGAAGGCTACACCTTC,CASSFGTGLEGYTF
.,17,TRBV18,TRBJ1-5,.,TGTGCCAGCTCACCACTTCCAGGGACCGTAGGTAATCAGCCCCAGCATTTT,CASSPLPGTVGNQPQHF
.,15,TRBV15,TRBJ2-1,.,TGTGCCACCAGCAGAGATCTAAACGGTTACAATGAGCAGTTCTTC,CATSRDLNGYNEQFF
.,14,TRBV5-6,TRBJ1-3,.,TGTGCCAGCAGGAGTTGGGGGGCAGGAAACACCATATATTTT,CASRSWGAGNTIYF
.,15,TRBV9,TRBJ2-1,TRBD2,TGTGCCAGCAGCGTAGCGCTAGCGGGTTACAATGAGCAGTTCTTC,CASSVALAGYNEQFF
.,13,TRBV29-1,TRBJ2-5,TRBD2,TGCAGCGTTGCAGGGAGGGCCGGAGAGACCCAGTACTTC,CSVAGRAGETQYF
.,17,TRBV9,TRBJ1-2,TRBD1,TGTGCCAGCAGCGCATCTACCGGGACAGGGGGCGCAGAGGGCTACACCTTC,CASSASTGTGGAEGYTF
.,16,TRBV28,TRBJ1-5,.,TGTGCCAGCAGACGATTAAGGGGGACTAGCAATCAGCCCCAGCATTTT,CASRRLRGTSNQPQHF
.,15,TRBV29-1,TRBJ1-1,.,TGCAGCGCGCAGGGTTTCATCTCCGTAAACACTGAAGCTTTCTTT,CSAQGFISVNTEAFF
.,14,TRBV28,TRBJ2-7,TRBD2,TGTGCCAGCAGTTCCCCTAGCGGTTCCTACGAGCAGTACTTC,CASSSPSGSYEQYF
.,15,TRBV28,TRBJ2-7,.,TGTGCCAGCACCGAAGGTAGTCCGCGAGACTACGAGCAGTACTTC,CASTEGSPRDYEQYF
.,14,TRBV19,TRBJ1-1,TRBD1,TGTGCCAGTAGTCAAATGCCGGGACAGACTATAGCTTTCTTT,CASSQMPGQTIAFF
.,13,TRBV18,TRBJ1-1,.,TGTGCCAGCTCCCCCCTAGGGTACACTGAAGCTTTCTTT,CASSPLGYTEAFF
.,14,TRBV19,TRBJ2-1,TRBD1,TGTGCCAGTTCCCCGGGACAGGGCAACAATGAGCAGTTCTTC,CASSPGQGNNEQFF
.,15,TRBV4-2,TRBJ2-3,.,TGTGCCAGCAGCCTCCTAGCGGATACAGGGCGTACGCAGTATTTT,CASSLLADTGRTQYF
.,16,TRBV6-1,TRBJ1-5,.,TGTGCCAGCAGTGAATCCCGACTCCTTAGCAATCAGCCCCAGCATTTT,CASSESRLLSNQPQHF